This passage covers 24 T cell receptor beta chains from one sample sequenced in a study of T-cell memory formation after mild COVID-19. TCRdb itself ran the 5' RACE reads through MiXCR, one entry per CDR3 protein. There are around 300,000 distinct CDR3 sequences in the sample; roughly 13% occur only once, and 20% to 25% lies in the top ten. Specimen: PBMCs or a T cell subset sorted from them (not recorded which). The source is a young man who had mild COVID-19 (a few samples of this study predate the infection). Cell type and time point are not known.

This sequence joins TRBV7-8 and TRBJ2-2, with 9 bases lining up with TRBD2. CDR1 and CDR2 from the germline V gene are SGHVS and FQNEAQ. Germline trimming cut 4 bases from V and 0 bases from J; bases unmatched to any gene: 6. This CDR3 is built from 17 residues. The CDR3: CASSWSGGRANTGELFF. The CDR3 nucleotides are TGTGCCAGCAGCTGGAGCGGGGGGCGTGCGAACACCGGGGAGCTGTTTTTT. The whole variable domain, filled in from reference TRBV7-8 and TRBJ2-2, reads GAGVSQSPRYKVAKRGQDVALRCDPISGHVSLFWYQQALGQGPEFLTYFQNEAQLDKSGLPSDRFFAERPEGSVSTLKIQRTQQEDSAVYLCASSWSGGRANTGELFFGEGSRLTVL.

This clonotype was seen a handful of times. This rearrangement joins TRBV4-2 to TRBJ1-2; D is uncertain. V dropped 4 bases and J dropped 3 bases, with 12 bases sitting between them. Germline V gene sequence: CDR1 LGHNA, CDR2 YNFKEQ. There are 14 residues in the CDR3. CDR3 DNA: TGTGCCAGCAGCCCAGAGCTCGGGGACTATGGCTACACCTTC. Its translation is CASSPELGDYGYTF.

This chain connects TRBV20-1 to TRBJ1-2, with 8 bases that match TRBD1. Germline CDR1 reads DFQATT; CDR2 reads SNEGSKA (reference sequence). V was pared by 3 bases and J by 5 bases, with 5 bases of the junction left unmatched. The CDR3 consists of 13 residues. The CDR3 nucleotides are TGCAGTGCTAGCAGGGGGCGCCGATATGGCTACACCTTC. Its protein is CSASRGRRYGYTF.

This chain uses TRBV5-4 with TRBJ1-2; D possibly corresponds to TRBD1 (6 bases). Trimming removed 4 bases from V and 4 bases from J, with 14 bases in between. The CDR3 loop spans 14 amino acids. Germline CDR1 is SGHNT and CDR2 is YYREEE (reference sequence). The CDR3 is CASSTQDSIYGYTF. CDR3 nucleotides: TGTGCCAGCAGCACCCAGGACAGCATCTATGGCTACACCTTC. The full variable domain, in which reference TRBV5-4 and TRBJ1-2 provide the parts outside the CDR3, is ETGVTQSPTHLIKTRGQQVTLRCSSQSGHNTVSWYQQALGQGPQFIFQYYREEENGRGNFPPRFSGLQFPNYSSELNVNALELDDSALYLCASSTQDSIYGYTFGSGTRLTVV.

CDR3 loop: CSAIAGTGVPDTQYF. The DNA for the CDR3 is TGCAGTGCTATTGCCGGGACAGGGGTGCCAGATACGCAGTATTTT. This chain joins TRBV20-1 and TRBJ2-3; TRBD1 matches 10 bases. Per the germline V gene, CDR1 is DFQATT and CDR2 is SNEGSKA (reference sequence). CDR3 length: 15 residues. V lost 4 bases and J lost 4; bases outside the gene matches: 8.

This clonotype was seen a few times. The V and J genes are TRBV10-3 and TRBJ2-6; D is tentatively TRBD1 or TRBD2 (6 bases each). Germline CDR1 ENHRY, CDR2 SYGVKD. Trimming stripped 3 bases from V and 4 bases from J, with 16 bases between. The CDR3 is 17 residues long. The CDR3 sequence: CAISDNGGPRGANVLTF. DNA of the CDR3: TGTGCCATCAGTGATAACGGGGGCCCCCGAGGGGCCAACGTCCTGACTTTC.

The chain has TRBV2 and TRBJ2-2; the D gene is possibly TRBD2 (7 bases). Germline lookup yields CDR1 SNHLY and CDR2 FYNNEI. The CDR3 loop spans 15 amino acids. Between the trimmed V and J ends, which lost 11 bases and 0 bases, there was a span of 16 bases. CDR3 protein: CAGGRGAANTGELFF. In nucleotides, the CDR3 is TGTGCCGGCGGCCGGGGGGCAGCGAACACCGGGGAGCTGTTTTTT. Based on the CDR3 plus reference TRBV2 and TRBJ2-2, the full variable domain is EPEVTQTPSHQVTQMGQEVILRCVPISNHLYFYWYRQILGQKVEFLVSFYNNEISEKSEIFDDQFSVERPDGSNFTLKIRSTKLEDSAMYFCAGGRGAANTGELFFGEGSRLTVL.

This chain joins TRBV7-9 and TRBJ1-1; TRBD1 is a possible D gene (5 bases). Germline-derived CDR1 and CDR2 are SEHNR and FQNEAQ (reference sequence). Trimming cost V 3 bases and J 4 bases, with 15 bases left between them. The CDR3 has 15 amino acids. This CDR3 reads CASSFVPGPRTEAFF. DNA for the CDR3: TGTGCCAGCAGCTTCGTCCCGGGACCTCGCACTGAAGCTTTCTTT.

CDR3 coding DNA: TGTGCCAGCAGCTGGACAGGCCGCTCCTACGAGCAGTACTTC. This translates into CASSWTGRSYEQYF. The chain combines TRBV7-2 with TRBJ2-7; 7 positions agree with TRBD1. From germline, CDR1 is SGHTA and CDR2 FQGNSA. V lost 4 bases to trimming and J lost 0 bases; unmatched junction nucleotides: 3. This CDR3 spans 14 amino acids. Full variable domain (missing parts from reference TRBV7-2 and TRBJ2-7): GAGVSQSPSNKVTEKGKDVELRCDPISGHTALYWYRQSLGQGLEFLIYFQGNSAPDKSGLPSDRFSAERTGGSVSTLTIQRTQQEDSAVYLCASSWTGRSYEQYFGPGTRLTVT.

This clonotype was detected a few times. The gene calls are TRBV20-1 and TRBJ2-5; TRBD2 matches 7 bases. The V gene end was trimmed by 4 bases and the J gene end by 4 bases; junction bases not matched to a gene: 6. The germline gives CDR1 DFQATT, CDR2 SNEGSKA (reference sequence). This CDR3 contains 13 residues. The chain's CDR3 is CSAIRREGETQYF. The CDR3 DNA follows: TGCAGTGCTATCCGAAGGGAGGGAGAGACCCAGTACTTC.

The V gene is TRBV27, the J gene TRBJ1-6; D remains ambiguous. Trimming cost V 4 bases and J 5 bases, with 12 bases left between them. Germline V lookup: CDR1 MNHEY, CDR2 SMNVEV (reference sequence). This CDR3 region has 15 residues. DNA for the CDR3: TGTGCCAGCAGTTGGAGTGGCCTTGATAATTCACCCCTCCACTTT. This codes for CASSWSGLDNSPLHF.

The chain employs TRBV29-1 and TRBJ2-5, with D maybe TRBD2 (5 bases). Germline CDR1 SQVTM, CDR2 ANQGSEA. The CDR3 sequence is 12 residues long. Trimming pared 7 bases from V and 5 bases from J, leaving 14 bases between. As DNA, the CDR3 is TGCAGCGCACGTACGGGGTTGGAGACCCAGTACTTC. Translating gives CSARTGLETQYF.

This clonotype was counted between two and nine times. This sequence joins TRBV7-9 and TRBJ1-6, with unresolved D. CDR1 and CDR2 (germline): SEHNR, FQNEAQ (reference sequence). The CDR3 is 14 residues long. Trimming removed 4 bases from V and 8 bases from J, with 12 bases in between. The DNA of the CDR3 is TGTGCCAGCAGCTGGGATGCATTGGATTCACCCCTCCACTTT. This encodes CASSWDALDSPLHF.

This chain uses TRBV5-1 with TRBJ1-1; no firm D call. The V end lost 4 bases, the J end lost 5 bases, and 9 bases lay between the germline ends. The germline CDR1 and CDR2 sequences are SGHRS and YFSETQ. The CDR3 sequence is 12 residues long. In nucleotides, the CDR3 is TGCGCCAGCAGCGAGAAACGGACTGAAGCTTTCTTT. Encoded protein: CASSEKRTEAFF.

V and J are TRBV6-5 and TRBJ2-5; 13 bases agree with TRBD2. Germline assignment: CDR1 MNHEY and CDR2 SVGAGI. The length of the CDR3 is 17 residues. V lost 4 bases to trimming and J lost 2 bases; unmatched junction nucleotides: 7. CDR3: CASSFGTSGTTQETQYF. Here the CDR3 DNA reads TGTGCCAGCAGTTTCGGGACTAGCGGGACAACACAAGAGACCCAGTACTTC.

The chain has TRBV6-2 or TRBV6-3 and TRBJ1-5; TRBD1 aligns across 7 bases. CDR1 and CDR2 (germline): MNHEY, SVGEGT. Trimming cost V 11 bases and J 6 bases; bases outside gene matches: 10. The CDR3 sequence is 13 residues long. In DNA form, the CDR3 reads TGTGCCGCATCGACAGGGCTTAGTCAGCCCCAGCATTTT. Its translation is CAASTGLSQPQHF.

This clonotype was detected many times. This rearrangement joins TRBV7-9 to TRBJ2-3; no firm D call. The V end was cut by 4 bases, the J end by 1 base, with 15 bases between. This CDR3 comprises 16 residues. Per the germline V gene, CDR1 is SEHNR and CDR2 is FQNEAQ (reference sequence). CDR3 DNA: TGTGCCAGCAGCTCCTACTCGGCCCCCGGCACAGATACGCAGTATTTT. Amino acids: CASSSYSAPGTDTQYF.

This chain joins TRBV4-1 and TRBJ2-2, with no clear D. The V gene lost 4 bases and the J gene lost 2 bases, with 14 bases spanning the gap. The CDR3 covers 16 residues. Germline CDR1 and CDR2: MGHRA and YSYEKL. The DNA for the CDR3 is TGCGCCAGCAGCCTCCTAGAGAGTCCTAACACCGGGGAGCTGTTTTTT. This sequence encodes CASSLLESPNTGELFF.

The chain carries TRBV5-6 and TRBJ2-5; D might be TRBD2 (6 bases). This CDR3 contains 14 residues. Trimming removed 1 base at V and 5 bases at J, with 12 bases between. The germline V gene has CDR1 SGHDT and CDR2 YYEEEE. The CDR3 DNA sequence: TGTGCCAGCAGCTTGAGCGGGTCATCTGAGACCCAGTACTTC. Its protein product is CASSLSGSSETQYF.

This clonotype was observed a few times. V usage is TRBV5-6 and J usage is TRBJ2-1; possible D gene TRBD2, 5 bases. Germline V lookup: CDR1 SGHDT, CDR2 YYEEEE. Trimming left V 5 bases short and J 9 bases short, with 21 bases between. The CDR3 consists of 15 residues. CDR3 amino acids: CASRYLNGVRGEQFF. In nucleotides, the CDR3 is TGTGCCAGCAGATACCTGAATGGGGTTCGGGGTGAGCAGTTCTTC. The variable domain in full, with the rest retrieved from reference TRBV5-6 and TRBJ2-1, is DAGVTQSPTHLIKTRGQQVTLRCSPKSGHDTVSWYQQALGQGPQFIFQYYEEEERQRGNFPDRFSGHQFPNYSSELNVNALLLGDSALYLCASRYLNGVRGEQFFGPGTRLTVL.

This clonotype turned up a few times. The genes are TRBV6-5 and TRBJ1-4; D ambiguous. The CDR3 totals 16 residues. V gave up 4 bases and J gave up 3 bases, with 15 bases separating them. Germline loops: CDR1 MNHEY, CDR2 SVGAGI. The chain's CDR3 is CASSSRGGSANEKLFF. For the CDR3, the DNA is TGTGCCAGCAGTTCCCGTGGAGGTTCGGCTAATGAAAAACTGTTTTTT.

The chain employs TRBV7-2 and TRBJ1-1; TRBD1 matches 7 bases. Germline-derived CDR1 and CDR2 are SGHTA and FQGNSA. J gave up 0 bases and V 5 bases, and 6 bases lay outside the gene matches. This CDR3 comprises 15 residues. CDR3 loop: CASSPSQGVNTEAFF. The DNA of the CDR3 is TGTGCCAGCAGCCCCAGTCAGGGGGTGAACACTGAAGCTTTCTTT.

The chain joins TRBV7-9 to TRBJ1-2, with D possibly TRBD1 on 6 matching bases. From germline, CDR1 is SEHNR and CDR2 FQNEAQ (reference sequence). V dropped 5 bases and J dropped 4 bases, with 17 bases sitting between them. The CDR3 is 15 amino acids. The CDR3 protein is CASSGTETGRYGYTF. DNA of the CDR3: TGTGCCAGCAGCGGGACCGAAACAGGGCGCTATGGCTACACCTTC.

This rearrangement joins TRBV4-3 to TRBJ2-2; 14 nucleotides match TRBD2. The CDR3 loop spans 17 amino acids. V lost 1 base and J lost 4; bases outside the gene matches: 2. The germline CDR1 and CDR2 sequences are LGHNA and YSLEER. CDR3 coding DNA: TGCGCCAGCAGCCAAGGACTAGCGGGGGGGCCCACCGGGGAGCTGTTTTTT. Translating gives CASSQGLAGGPTGELFF.